A selection of T cell receptor beta chains follows, all from one sample in a study of cytomegalovirus exposure and HLA in healthy donors. The data were produced by immunoSEQ multiplex PCR, yet TCRdb's version contains in-frame clones alone and is incomplete. The table has roughly 120,000 clones, less than 85% seen once. The material sequenced was PBMCs. The receptors originated from a woman aged 40 to 49 in good health and CMV-seropositive. Each CDR3 is given with its conserved first and last residue. The D gene is left open where the match is weak. Rows may omit the clone size; those that give it use once, few, many or a size class.

j_gene,abundance,d_gene,v_gene,CDR3aa,CDR3nt
TRBJ2-3,NA,NA,TRBV2,CASSEGNRAPDTQYF,TGTGCCAGCAGTGAGGGAAACAGGGCCCCAGATACGCAGTATTTT
TRBJ2-1,NA,NA,TRBV25-1,CASWGLGEQFF,TGTGCCAGCTGGGGGCTAGGCGAGCAGTTCTTC
TRBJ2-7,many,NA,TRBV7-2,CASSLDGSYEQYF,TGTGCCAGCAGCTTAGACGGCTCCTACGAGCAGTACTTC
TRBJ2-1,NA,NA,TRBV11-3,CASSLAWGNEQFF,TGTGCCAGCAGTCTAGCTTGGGGAAATGAGCAGTTCTTC
TRBJ2-1,NA,NA,TRBV5-4,CASSLGLTYNEQFF,TGTGCCAGCAGCTTGGGACTTACCTACAATGAGCAGTTCTTC
TRBJ2-7,once,TRBD2,TRBV4-3,CASSLSFSGGSYEQYF,TGCGCCAGCAGCCTTAGCTTTAGCGGGGGTTCGTACGAGCAGTACTTC
TRBJ2-7,once,NA,TRBV28,CASSFPTGPYEQYF,TGTGCCAGCAGTTTTCCGACAGGCCCCTACGAGCAGTACTTC
TRBJ2-1,NA,TRBD2,TRBV27,CASSSTVRGDYEQFF,TGTGCCAGCAGTTCCACGGTGCGGGGGGACTATGAGCAGTTCTTC
TRBJ1-1,NA,TRBD1,TRBV6-4,CASSEQGWHTEAFF,TGTGCCAGCAGTGAACAGGGGTGGCACACTGAAGCTTTCTTT
TRBJ2-7,once,NA,TRBV5-1,CASSFRESSYEQYF,TGCGCCAGCAGCTTCCGGGAAAGCTCCTACGAGCAGTACTTC
TRBJ2-2,NA,NA,TRBV7-9,CASSSHRAGNTGELFF,TGTGCCAGCAGCTCACACAGGGCCGGGAACACCGGGGAGCTGTTTTTT